Detailed here is one T cell receptor beta chain. Its recognized antigen is unknown. No quality values exist for individual bases; no much larger clone is one base distant. The source of the sample is a study of CD4 T cells in relation to SARS-CoV-2 and coronaviruses (dated by TCRdb to about 2021). Study-level background: In the ViraFEST assay, PBMCs were cultured with antigen for approximately 10 days, after which TCR beta CDR3s were sequenced to identify antigen-specific clonal expansions. An HIV-1 Nef peptide pool or a no-peptide culture served as the negative reference condition. The Adaptive Biotechnologies TCR-sequencing kit was used to sequence samples from three pre-COVID donors and the naive versus memory experiments, while other data came from Illumina-based sequencing. Patient-derived lymphoblastoid cell lines were used to map the HLA restriction of shared crossreactive spike epitopes. Expansion assays from other donors in the study were sequenced with a different, Illumina-based TCR-beta assay. The study assessed, at the TCR clonotype level, memory CD4+ T cell crossreactivity between SARS-CoV-2 and common cold coronavirus spike proteins.

The full study reports these points: Significantly weaker SARS-CoV-2-driven expansion was shown by crossreactive clones than by monoreactive clones, consistent with antigenic imprinting. Crossreactivity analysis was centred on spike protein, so crossreactivity against other viral proteins was not assessed. The study was limited by small numbers of patients and tested TCRs. Roughly 70% of donors had memory CD4+ clonotypes that crossrecognized SARS-CoV-2 and at least one common cold coronavirus spike. Because no donor provided both pre-pandemic and post-infection samples, tracing the source of pre-existing responses was limited.

CD4+ T cells from unexposed donors were collected before the COVID-19 pandemic (2011-2018). After about 9 days of culture, CD4+ T cells were isolated with the EasySep CD4+ T cell isolation kit. As cell numbers permitted, CD4+ T cells from unexposed donors were tested for reactivity to SARS-CoV-2 S and N and to four common cold coronavirus spike pools. Around 1.8 million PBMCs per well were cultured in IMDM with approximately 5% human AB serum and about 9.2 IU/ml IL-2. Half of the culture medium was replaced with fresh IL-2-containing medium on days 3 and 7. In general, triplicate replicate wells were used for every peptide culture condition. Leukapheresis product for the unexposed donors was purchased commercially. Ficoll-Paque PLUS gradient centrifugation was used to isolate PBMCs from either whole blood or leukapheresis product. PBMCs were either used fresh in the expansion assay or cryopreserved at -140 degrees C. The QIAamp Micro DNA Kit was used to extract genomic DNA from the CD4+ T cells.

Receptors were amplified or captured by the immunoSEQ multiplex PCR assay. The authors' pipeline ran thus. During preprocessing, nonproductive sequences were removed, along with CDR3s that did not begin with C, did not end with F or W, or were shorter than 7 amino acids. The MANAFEST web app was used to call antigen-specific clonotypes on the basis of expansion compared with the reference and with other culture wells. To be counted as positive, a clone had to show significant expansion compared with the reference culture, at an FDR below 0.05, in 2 of 3 replicate wells. Positive clones also required significant expansion versus all other tandem wells and an odds ratio above 5. Pairwise Levenshtein distance, computed with the stringdist R package after three terminal residues were trimmed from each end, was used as the measure of CDR3 homology. TCRdb stores this immuneACCESS table with in-frame sequences only. Part of the clones is absent; in the studies checked, under half of the shortfall reflects unresolved V genes, and no reason is known for the rest. V and J calls and clone size are copied from that table; D and trimming were computed from the DNA. The sample data list about 12,000 clones, and roughly 65% of these were observed just once. Roughly 7.8% of the sample comes from the top ten.

CDR1 and CDR2 were assigned from the germline V gene as SGHVS and FQNEAQ. The germline V and J ends show losses of 4 bases and 5 bases respectively, and no gene match explains 4 bases of the junction. Measured from the cysteine to the phenylalanine, the CDR3 is 14 residues long. The DNA shown is the 42-base CDR3, in frame from base 1. Sequenced material: CD4+ T cells from PBMCs, cultured in vitro. This receptor was obtained from a human donor in good health. The chain employs TRBV7-8 and TRBJ1-5, and 8 junctional nucleotides match TRBD1. At the DNA level, the sequence is TGTGCCAGCAGCTCCGGACAGGGACATCAGCCCCAGCATTTT. It is translated as CASSSGQGHQPQHF.